This entry lists 28 T cell receptor beta chains sequenced from one sample in a study of memory CD4+ T cells and cytomegalovirus serostatus. Only in-frame clones appear in the TCRdb table, and some are missing; sequencing was by immunoSEQ multiplex PCR. The sample has over 40,000 clones; over 70% are singletons. The sort gate was single viable CD3+CD4+CD8-CD45RO+ cells for memory CD4+ T cells. Sequences were obtained from memory CD4+ T cells from blood. Source of these receptors: an adult in good health and CMV-seronegative.

The J gene is TRBJ1-5, the V gene TRBV2; D may be TRBD1 (5 bases). Between the trimmed V and J ends, which lost 9 bases and 2 bases, there was a span of 11 bases. There are 13 residues in the CDR3. Germline V gene data show CDR1 as SNHLY and CDR2 as FYNNEI. CDR3 loop: CASDGGGNQPQHF. The DNA for the CDR3 is TGTGCCAGTGACGGAGGGGGCAATCAGCCCCAGCATTTT.

The chain employs TRBV19 and TRBJ2-6; D may be TRBD1 (5 bases). The V end was cut by 6 bases, the J end by 3 bases, with 12 bases between. This CDR3 comprises 15 residues. Germline CDR1 LNHDA, CDR2 SQIVND (reference sequence). The CDR3 protein is CASSRELYGANVLTF. In nucleotides, the CDR3 is TGTGCCAGTAGCAGGGAACTGTATGGGGCCAACGTCCTGACTTTC.

The CDR3 region is CASSPGTGGGYNSPLHF. CDR3 DNA: TGTGCCAGCTCCCCAGGGACAGGAGGAGGATATAATTCACCCCTCCACTTT. The chain joins TRBV5-6 to TRBJ1-6; 8 nucleotides match TRBD1. The junction had 13 bases not matched to a gene; V was cut back by 7 bases and J by 4 bases. This CDR3 is built from 17 residues. Germline-derived CDR1 and CDR2 are SGHDT and YYEEEE. The whole variable domain, remainder taken from reference TRBV5-6 and TRBJ1-6, is DAGVTQSPTHLIKTRGQQVTLRCSPKSGHDTVSWYQQALGQGPQFIFQYYEEEERQRGNFPDRFSGHQFPNYSSELNVNALLLGDSALYLCASSPGTGGGYNSPLHFGNGTRLTVT.

Only one count was recorded for this clone. The chain joins TRBV7-9 to TRBJ2-5, with 13 bases aligning to TRBD2. The V and J ends lost 3 bases and 5 bases, in that order; junction bases with no gene match: 12. Germline V CDR1 and CDR2: SEHNR, FQNEAQ (reference sequence). CDR3 length: 18 residues. CDR3 nucleotides: TGTGCCAGCAGCTTGGGCAGGACTAGCGGGGGACGGGGGGAGACCCAGTACTTC. It encodes CASSLGRTSGGRGETQYF.

The chain recombines TRBV2 with TRBJ1-6; D perhaps matches TRBD1 (6 bases). V was shortened by 5 bases and J by 5 bases, with 10 bases between the two germline ends. The CDR3 spans 14 residues. Germline V gene data show CDR1 as SNHLY and CDR2 as FYNNEI. This chain's CDR3 is CASSFNRDNSPLHF. As DNA, the CDR3 is TGTGCCAGCAGTTTTAACAGGGATAATTCACCCCTCCACTTT.

The J gene is TRBJ2-7, the V gene TRBV5-1; the D gene is possibly TRBD1 (5 bases). CDR1 is SGHRS and CDR2 is YFSETQ in the germline V gene. This CDR3 region has 15 residues. Trimming left V 0 bases short and J 5 bases short, with 15 bases between. The CDR3 here is CASSLGQTYADEQYF. The DNA of the CDR3 is TGCGCCAGCAGCTTGGGACAGACCTATGCCGACGAGCAGTACTTC. The full variable domain, rest sourced from reference TRBV5-1 and TRBJ2-7, is KAGVTQTPRYLIKTRGQQVTLSCSPISGHRSVSWYQQTPGQGLQFLFEYFSETQRNKGNFPGRFSGRQFSNSRSEMNVSTLELGDSALYLCASSLGQTYADEQYFGPGTRLTVT.

This clone showed up just a few times. The chain is built from TRBV5-8 and TRBJ1-6, with a weak D call TRBD1 (6 bases). The CDR3 length is 16 residues. Germline V gene sequence: CDR1 SGHTS, CDR2 YDEGEE. Trimming cost V 1 base and J 5 bases, with 13 bases left between them. The CDR3 loop is CASSLYRTANNSPLHF. The CDR3 DNA reads TGTGCCAGCAGCTTGTACAGGACAGCCAATAATTCACCCCTCCACTTT.

The rearrangement links TRBV5-1 to TRBJ1-1; TRBD1 agrees at 8 bases. CDR3 length equals 14 residues. J lost 1 base, V lost 3 bases, and 2 bases had no gene match. Germline CDR1 SGHRS, CDR2 YFSETQ. CDR3 amino acids: CASSSGQGNTEAFF. The CDR3, as DNA: TGCGCCAGCAGCTCAGGACAGGGGAACACTGAAGCTTTCTTT.

CDR3 in amino acids: CASSLDRGIRGDTQYF. DNA of the CDR3: TGTGCCAGCAGCTTAGATCGGGGTATCAGAGGAGATACGCAGTATTTT. The genes are TRBV11-2 and TRBJ2-3, with TRBD2 as a possible D gene (5 bases). From germline, CDR1 is SGHAT and CDR2 FQNNGV. The CDR3 is 16 amino acids. V was cut by 0 bases and J by 5 bases, with 15 bases left in between.

This chain connects TRBV2 to TRBJ1-6, with D possibly TRBD1 on 6 matching bases. CDR3 length: 16 amino acids. In germline, CDR1 is SNHLY, CDR2 FYNNEI. The V end was cut by 3 bases, the J end by 10 bases, with 19 bases between. This CDR3 reads CASSEVWGGRDSPLHF. The CDR3 region has the DNA TGTGCCAGCAGTGAGGTTTGGGGGGGCCGGGACTCACCCCTCCACTTT.

V usage is TRBV4-1 and J usage is TRBJ2-5; 10 bases map to TRBD2. The CDR3 length is 15 residues. V was clipped by 5 bases and J by 1 base; unmatched bases: 4. The germline gives CDR1 MGHRA, CDR2 YSYEKL. The CDR3 sequence is CASSKIAGGQETQYF. CDR3 coding DNA: TGCGCCAGCAGCAAAATAGCGGGGGGCCAAGAGACCCAGTACTTC.

The rearrangement uses TRBV10-3 and TRBJ1-1; no clear D gene. The V and J ends lost 2 bases and 0 bases respectively, with 7 bases between them. CDR3 size: 14 residues. In germline, CDR1 is ENHRY, CDR2 SYGVKD. The CDR3 DNA reads as TGTGCCATCAGTGAGAGGAACCTGAACACTGAAGCTTTCTTT. This gives the protein CAISERNLNTEAFF.

This chain uses TRBV27 with TRBJ1-1, with 9 nucleotides matching TRBD1. CDR3 size: 13 residues. Germline V gives CDR1 MNHEY, CDR2 SMNVEV (reference sequence). J was trimmed by 9 bases and V by 3 bases; bases with no gene match: 5. CDR3: CASSLAGTGKAFF. CDR3 in DNA: TGTGCCAGCAGTTTGGCCGGGACAGGGAAAGCTTTCTTT.

This clone is a singleton in its sample. CDR3 in DNA: TGTGCCAGCAGTTACTCGATCCAGGACTCCTACGAGCAGTACTTC. Its protein product is CASSYSIQDSYEQYF. The rearrangement links TRBV6-5 to TRBJ2-7; D is unresolved. Trimming removed 0 bases from V and 0 bases from J, with 9 bases in between. CDR1 is MNHEY, CDR2 SVGAGI, per germline. The CDR3 runs to 15 residues.

This clone appeared a single time. This chain links TRBV7-9 with TRBJ2-5, with no clear D. Germline CDR1 and CDR2: SEHNR and FQNEAQ (reference sequence). CDR3 length: 15 residues. Trimming pared 1 base from V and 4 bases from J, leaving 13 bases between. CDR3 sequence (DNA): TGTGCCAGCAGCTTAGGGACCTACACGGCAGAGACCCAGTACTTC. This gives the protein CASSLGTYTAETQYF.

This clone was seen only once. Here the CDR3 reads CASTPTGLNSPLHF. The CDR3 DNA reads as TGTGCCAGCACCCCGACAGGACTTAATTCACCCCTCCACTTT. J is TRBJ1-6 and V is TRBV11-2, with TRBD1 as a possible D gene (6 bases). Germline CDR1 reads SGHAT; CDR2 reads FQNNGV. CDR3 length: 14 amino acids. V was shortened by 7 bases and J by 6 bases, with 13 bases between the two germline ends. The full variable domain, with the rest looked up from reference TRBV11-2 and TRBJ1-6, is EAGVAQSPRYKIIEKRQSVAFWCNPISGHATLYWYQQILGQGPKLLIQFQNNGVVDDSQLPKDRFSAERLKGVDSTLKIQPAKLEDSAVYLCASTPTGLNSPLHFGNGTRLTVT.

This rearrangement joins TRBV9 to TRBJ2-5; D is possibly TRBD1 (5 bases). CDR3 length equals 14 residues. V lost 4 bases and J 5 bases, leaving 15 bases between the germline ends. Germline values: CDR1 SGDLS, CDR2 YYNGEE. CDR3 region: CASSTPGPGETQYF. In DNA, the CDR3 is TGTGCCAGCAGCACACCGGGCCCAGGGGAGACCCAGTACTTC.

The CDR3 DNA reads as TGTGCCAGCAGCTTGGTGCGACAGGGGGGGTTCCGGGAGCAGTACTTC. Encoded protein: CASSLVRQGGFREQYF. This chain joins TRBV5-4 and TRBJ2-7, with 9 bases identical to TRBD1. Unmatched junction bases numbered 11, after V lost 0 bases and J lost 7 bases. The CDR3 contains 16 residues. Germline V CDR1 and CDR2: SGHNT, YYREEE (reference sequence).

CDR3 bases: TGTGCCAGCAGTGCTCTGGGGGCCGGCAATGAGCAGTTCTTC. It translates to CASSALGAGNEQFF. The chain couples TRBV27 to TRBJ2-1; D perhaps matches TRBD1 (6 bases). Germline loops: CDR1 MNHEY, CDR2 SMNVEV (reference sequence). With 5 bases removed from V and 6 bases from J, the gap between germline ends came to 14 bases. CDR3 length: 14 residues.

This clone occurred once. The chain links TRBV4-2 to TRBJ2-5, with 7 bases lining up with TRBD1. CDR1 LGHNA and CDR2 YNFKEQ come from the germline V gene. V lost 4 bases and J lost 2; bases outside the gene matches: 7. CDR3 length: 15 amino acids. The CDR3 protein is CASSRLRDSQETQYF. CDR3 DNA: TGTGCCAGCAGCCGTCTCCGGGACAGTCAAGAGACCCAGTACTTC.

J is TRBJ2-3 and V is TRBV9; possible D gene TRBD2, 5 bases. The CDR3 extends over 14 amino acids. V was trimmed by 0 bases and J by 4 bases, leaving 9 bases between them. Germline V gene sequence: CDR1 SGDLS, CDR2 YYNGEE. CDR3 sequence reads: CASSVGVGADTQYF. CDR3 DNA sequence: TGTGCCAGCAGCGTAGGGGTGGGAGCAGATACGCAGTATTTT. The variable domain in full, completed from reference TRBV9 and TRBJ2-3, reads DSGVTQTPKHLITATGQRVTLRCSPRSGDLSVYWYQQSLDQGLQFLIQYYNGEERAKGNILERFSAQQFPDLHSELNLSSLELGDSALYFCASSVGVGADTQYFGPGTRLTVL.

This chain links TRBV28 with TRBJ1-5; D unresolved. Germline V gene data show CDR1 as MDHEN and CDR2 as SYDVKM. The V gene lost 2 bases and the J gene lost 6 bases, with 2 bases spanning the gap. This CDR3 comprises 11 residues. CDR3 sequence: CASSLGQPQHF. Here the CDR3 DNA reads TGTGCCAGCAGTTTAGGTCAGCCCCAGCATTTT.

This clone was counted once. The V and J genes are TRBV6-1 and TRBJ1-2; TRBD1 is a possible D gene (5 bases). This CDR3 has 12 residues. CDR1 is MNHNS and CDR2 is SASEGT in the germline V gene. V was pared by 9 bases and J by 8 bases, with 16 bases between. The CDR3 DNA is TGTGCCAGTCTTGAGGGGTGGGGCGGCTACACCTTC. Translated, it gives CASLEGWGGYTF.

V and J are TRBV28 and TRBJ1-5; 9 bases line up with TRBD1. The J segment lost 6 bases and the V segment lost 8 bases, leaving 8 bases of the junction unmatched. CDR1 and CDR2 from the germline V gene are MDHEN and SYDVKM. CDR3 length: 14 amino acids. The CDR3 nucleotides are TGTGCCAGCTGGGGACAGGGAAGGTTTCAGCCCCAGCATTTT. Translating gives CASWGQGRFQPQHF.

V usage is TRBV5-6 and J usage is TRBJ1-2; D might be TRBD1 (5 bases). Looked up from germline, CDR1 is SGHDT and CDR2 is YYEEEE. The CDR3 loop spans 13 amino acids. V lost 0 bases and J lost 7, with 10 bases in between. The CDR3 loop reads CASSLDDGGGYTF. CDR3 coding DNA: TGTGCCAGCAGCTTGGACGATGGGGGTGGCTACACCTTC.

This chain uses TRBV15 with TRBJ2-5; D not certain. V was shortened by 1 base and J by 5 bases, with 8 bases between the two germline ends. CDR3 length: 13 amino acids. Germline values: CDR1 LNHNV, CDR2 YYDKDF (reference sequence). CDR3 sequence (DNA): TGTGCCACCAGCAGAGTTTCGGTCGAGACCCAGTACTTC. Translated, it gives CATSRVSVETQYF.

The gene calls are TRBV23-1 and TRBJ2-7; D remains unclear. TRBV23-1 is annotated as an ORF whose role is uncertain. V gave up 4 bases and J gave up 0 bases, with 13 bases separating them. The CDR3 length is 15 residues. CDR3 amino acids: CASSRRVASSYEQYF. The CDR3 nucleotides are TGCGCCAGCAGTCGTCGGGTAGCTAGCTCCTACGAGCAGTACTTC.

The rearrangement uses TRBV28 and TRBJ1-5; maybe TRBD1 (6 bases). From germline, CDR1 is MDHEN and CDR2 SYDVKM. The germline V and J ends were trimmed by 8 bases and 0 bases, with 11 bases remaining between them. This CDR3 has 14 amino acids. CDR3 sequence: CASSTGLSNQPQHF. In DNA, the CDR3 is TGTGCCAGCTCGACAGGCCTTAGCAATCAGCCCCAGCATTTT.